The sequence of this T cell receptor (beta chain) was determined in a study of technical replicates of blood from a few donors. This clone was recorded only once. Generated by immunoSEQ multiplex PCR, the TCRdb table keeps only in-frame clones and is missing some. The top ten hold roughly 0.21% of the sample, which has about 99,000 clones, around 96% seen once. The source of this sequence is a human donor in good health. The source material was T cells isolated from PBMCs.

DNA for the CDR3: TGCGCCAGCAGCCAAGATCCTACCGGAAACACCATATATTTT. Residues: CASSQDPTGNTIYF. V and J are TRBV4-1 and TRBJ1-3; no definite D call. The V end was cut by 0 bases, the J end by 4 bases, with 7 bases between. CDR1 is MGHRA and CDR2 is YSYEKL in the germline V gene. The CDR3 is 14 amino acids.